Shown below are 32 T cell receptor beta chains from a single sample sequenced in a study of Tregs in tolerant kidney transplant recipients. Repertoires were generated with immunoSEQ multiplex PCR, while TCRdb's copy carries only in-frame clones and drops some. The sample is made up of about 30,000 clones, and the top ten hold about 15% of it. Sequenced here: CD8+ T cells from blood, sampled before the transplant. The receptors were sampled from a human donor who received a combined kidney and bone marrow transplant.

The sequenced part of the CDR3 DNA is TGTGCCAGCTCACCTCCTTCGGATGAG. It translates to CASSPPSDE. The full CDR3 reads CASSPPSDEQFF. J is TRBJ2-1 and V is TRBV18; D not resolved. With the read ending 3 residues before the CDR3 end, the germline J gene is used to fill in that end. CDR1 and CDR2 from the germline V gene are KGHSH and LQKENI. The CDR3 has 12 amino acids. Trimming cost V 3 bases and J 8 bases, with 8 bases left between them.

With regard to this clone: Coverage ceases 3 residues before the CDR3 finishes, and the germline J gene fills in the end. This sequence joins TRBV7-8 and TRBJ2-1; TRBD2 agrees at 7 bases. This CDR3 is 15 amino acids long. The germline gives CDR1 SGHVS, CDR2 FQNEAQ. J gave up 5 bases and V 1 base, and 5 bases lay outside the gene matches. This chain's CDR3 is CASSLELATNNEQFF. The part of the CDR3 DNA that was read is TGTGCCAGCAGCTTAGAACTAGCGACCAACAATGAG.

Concerning this clone itself: Read coverage stops 3 residues before the CDR3 terminus; the germline J gene supplies the remainder. The chain links TRBV20-1 to TRBJ2-1; D not certain. Per germline, CDR1 DFQATT and CDR2 SNEGSKA (reference sequence). Trimming cost V 3 bases and J 0 bases, with 12 bases left between them. CDR3 length equals 15 residues. The CDR3 is CSASGPSSSYNEQFF. CDR3 DNA, as far as it was read: TGCAGTGCTAGTGGCCCCTCCAGCTCCTACAATGAG.

With respect to this clone: The read is 3 residues too short to cover the CDR3 end, so that end is filled in from the germline J gene. V gene TRBV2 combines with J gene TRBJ2-2; D unresolved. The CDR3 consists of 16 residues. The germline V and J ends were trimmed by 6 bases and 3 bases, with 17 bases remaining between them. Germline CDR1 SNHLY, CDR2 FYNNEI. The CDR3 DNA, read in part, is TGTGCCAGCAGGAATGGGTACGCGGCTCACACCGGGGAG. Translated: CASRNGYAAHTGE. The complete CDR3 protein is CASRNGYAAHTGELFF.

In regard to this clone: The CDR3 extends 3 residues past the end of the read, so its final part is completed from the germline J gene. The V gene is TRBV2, the J gene TRBJ2-5; D not resolved. The germline gives CDR1 SNHLY, CDR2 FYNNEI. This CDR3 has 12 residues. Trimming left V 4 bases short and J 3 bases short, with 6 bases between. The CDR3 DNA, read in part, is TGTGCCAGCAGTGTTAGGGAAGAGACC. Translated, it gives CASSVREET. The whole CDR3 protein is CASSVREETQYF.

As regards this clone: The read comes to an end 3 residues before the CDR3 does, leaving the germline J gene to fill in the end. The rearrangement uses TRBV20-1 and TRBJ2-7; maybe TRBD1 (6 bases). CDR3 length equals 13 residues. Germline V gives CDR1 DFQATT, CDR2 SNEGSKA (reference sequence). The V end was cut by 4 bases, the J end by 0 bases, with 10 bases between. CDR3 loop: CSAKGHNSYEQYF. The CDR3 DNA, read in part, is TGCAGTGCTAAGGGACACAACTCCTACGAG.

As regards this clone: Coverage ceases 3 residues before the CDR3 finishes, and the germline J gene fills in the end. The chain recombines TRBV30 with TRBJ2-3; 7 nucleotides line up with TRBD1. The CDR3 spans 13 residues. The J segment lost 5 bases and the V segment lost 3 bases, leaving 5 bases of the junction unmatched. Per germline, CDR1 GTSNPN and CDR2 SVGIG (reference sequence). Partial CDR3 DNA: TGTGCCTGGAGCGGACAGGCCAGAGATACG. Amino acid sequence: CAWSGQARDT. The CDR3, in full, reads CAWSGQARDTQYF.

By frequency, this clone registers hyperexpanded. Read sequence stops 3 residues before the CDR3 end, and the germline J gene provides the missing end. The genes are TRBV30 and TRBJ2-1, with 15 bases matching TRBD2. V was pared by 1 base and J by 4 bases, with 5 bases of the junction left unmatched. The CDR3 runs 17 residues. Germline V gene data show CDR1 as GTSNPN and CDR2 as SVGIG (reference sequence). CDR3 DNA, as far as it was read: TGTGCCTGGAGTGGGACTAGCGGGGGGGGGCTTTACAATGAG. It codes for CAWSGTSGGGLYNE. The CDR3 as a whole reads CAWSGTSGGGLYNEQFF.

Notes on this clone: The read is 3 residues too short to cover the CDR3 end, so that end is filled in from the germline J gene. J is TRBJ1-5 and V is TRBV18, with D possibly TRBD1 on 5 matching bases. The V gene's germline CDR1 is KGHSH and CDR2 LQKENI. V was trimmed by 6 bases and J by 6 bases, leaving 9 bases between them. This CDR3 has 12 residues. The sequenced CDR3 bases are TGTGCCAGCTCTACCGGGGGTCAGCCC. Amino acid sequence: CASSTGGQP. The full CDR3 protein reads CASSTGGQPQHF.

Concerning this clone: The DNA ends 3 residues before the CDR3 does, and the rest of the CDR3 is filled in from the germline J gene. This chain uses TRBV29-1 with TRBJ2-3; D is possibly TRBD1 or TRBD2 (7 bases each). From germline, CDR1 is SQVTM and CDR2 ANQGSEA. Trimming took off 7 bases at V and 0 bases at J, with 17 bases between the two ends. The CDR3 extends over 15 amino acids. CDR3 bases read: TGCAGCGGAAGCGGGACAGAAACTAGCACAGATACG. It codes for CSGSGTETSTDT. The full CDR3 sequence reads CSGSGTETSTDTQYF.

In regard to this clone: The read ends 3 residues before the CDR3 terminus; that terminus is restored from the germline J gene. The V and J genes are TRBV5-4 and TRBJ2-5; D possibly corresponds to TRBD2 (6 bases). With 2 bases removed from V and 3 bases from J, the gap between germline ends came to 11 bases. This CDR3 contains 14 residues. Germline V gene sequence: CDR1 SGHNT, CDR2 YYREEE (reference sequence). CDR3 residues: CASSFGWGEETQYF. Incomplete CDR3 DNA: TGTGCCAGCAGCTTTGGTTGGGGGGAAGAGACC.

Notes on this clone: The read stops 3 residues short of the end of the CDR3; the missing end is completed from the germline J gene. The chain joins TRBV23-1 to TRBJ2-5; 12 bases agree with TRBD2. TRBV23-1 has ORF status, its function being uncertain. The CDR3 has 17 residues. V shed 5 bases, J shed 5 bases, and the junction held 12 bases outside the gene matches. The CDR3 sequence is CASSTMTSGSLRETQYF. CDR3 bases read: TGCGCCAGCAGTACCATGACTAGCGGGAGTTTGAGGGAGACC.

This CDR3 reads CASSPLAGISYEQYF. Partial CDR3 DNA: TGTGCCAGCTCACCACTGGCAGGGATTTCCTACGAG. This chain joins TRBV18 and TRBJ2-7; TRBD1 might be the D (5 bases). The read is 3 residues too short to cover the CDR3 end, so that end is filled in from the germline J gene. The CDR3 contains 15 residues. V lost 1 base and J 1 base, leaving 11 bases between the germline ends. Germline V gene data show CDR1 as KGHSH and CDR2 as LQKENI.

About this clone itself: The sequenced fragment ends 3 residues before the CDR3 boundary, so the rest is inferred from the germline J gene. The chain combines TRBV6-1 with TRBJ2-7; 9 bases align to TRBD2. This CDR3 comprises 15 residues. The germline V gene encodes CDR1 MNHNS and CDR2 SASEGT. J was trimmed by 2 bases and V by 1 base; bases with no gene match: 3. CDR3 bases read: TGTGCCAGCAGTGAAGGTCGCGGGAGGGCCTACGAG. Residues: CASSEGRGRAYE. The full-length CDR3 reads as CASSEGRGRAYEQYF.

A note on this clone: The read halts 3 residues ahead of the CDR3 end, with the missing end drawn from the germline J gene. V usage is TRBV7-8 and J usage is TRBJ2-5; weak D call: TRBD2 (6 bases). V lost 1 base and J lost 1, with 13 bases in between. The CDR3 spans 16 residues. Germline CDR1 is SGHVS and CDR2 is FQNEAQ. CDR3 DNA (partial): TGTGCCAGCAGCTTAGGGTGGGGGGAGCTCCAAGAGACC. Its translation: CASSLGWGELQET. From start to end, the CDR3 is CASSLGWGELQETQYF.

Note on this clone: The CDR3 goes on 3 residues after the read ends, and that part is filled in from the germline J gene. The chain combines TRBV9 with TRBJ2-7, with 10 bases lining up with TRBD2. The trim removed 4 bases at V and 4 bases at J, leaving 11 bases unmatched. Germline values: CDR1 SGDLS, CDR2 YYNGEE. CDR3 length: 16 residues. CDR3 in amino acids: CASSSGLAGVGYEQYF. The sequenced part of the CDR3 DNA is TGTGCCAGCAGCTCCGGTCTAGCGGGAGTAGGTTACGAG.

Regarding this clone: From the germline J gene comes the end of the CDR3, since the read stops 3 residues before it. The chain uses TRBV18 and TRBJ2-7, with D perhaps matching TRBD1 (5 bases). Germline CDR1 reads KGHSH; CDR2 reads LQKENI. Between the trimmed V and J ends, which lost 2 bases and 2 bases, there was a span of 25 bases. The CDR3 is 19 residues long. The CDR3 bases that were read are TGTGCCAGCTCACCAACCCAAGGGGCGGCTGAACCGCTGGCCTACGAG. Amino acids: CASSPTQGAAEPLAYE. The entire CDR3 sequence reads CASSPTQGAAEPLAYEQYF.

A word on this clone: The read gets to within 3 residues of the CDR3 end, and the germline J gene fills in the rest. The chain carries TRBV2 and TRBJ1-2; TRBD1 matches 7 bases. The CDR3 contains 13 residues. CDR1 is SNHLY, CDR2 FYNNEI, per germline. J lost 2 bases, V lost 6 bases, and 3 bases had no gene match. CDR3 DNA, as far as it was read: TGTGCCAGCAGCATGACAGGGAACTATGGC. The encoded protein is CASSMTGNYG. The entire CDR3 sequence reads CASSMTGNYGYTF.

With respect to this clone: The CDR3 is cut off 3 residues early in the read; its end comes from the germline J gene. This chain uses TRBV7-6 with TRBJ2-2; TRBD1 matches 9 bases. The CDR3 consists of 15 residues. V lost 5 bases, J lost 6 bases, and 7 bases stayed unmatched. Looked up from germline, CDR1 is SGHVS and CDR2 is FNYEAQ. CDR3 amino acids: CASSAGTGYPGELFF. The sequenced part of the CDR3 DNA is TGTGCCAGCAGCGCCGGGACAGGGTATCCCGGGGAG. Filled out from reference TRBV7-6 and TRBJ2-2, the complete variable domain reads GAGVSQSPRYKVTKRGQDVALRCDPISGHVSLYWYRQALGQGPEFLTYFNYEAQQDKSGLPNDRFSAERPEGSISTLTIQRTEQRDSAMYRCASSAGTGYPGELFFGEGSRLTVL.

On this clone: The read ends 3 residues shy of where the CDR3 ends; the end is completed using the germline J gene. The V gene is TRBV23-1, the J gene TRBJ1-1; D possibly corresponds to TRBD1 (6 bases). TRBV23-1 falls under the ORF class, with uncertain function. Trimming stripped 3 bases from V and 0 bases from J, with 20 bases between. CDR3 size: 18 residues. CDR3 bases read: TGCGCCAGCAGTCAGGACGGACAGAGCACAATTATGAACACTGAA. The encoded protein is CASSQDGQSTIMNTE. The entire CDR3 protein is CASSQDGQSTIMNTEAFF.

Remarks on this clone: The missing CDR3 end, 3 residues past where the read stops, is filled in from the germline J gene. V gene TRBV7-2 combines with J gene TRBJ2-3; TRBD2 matches at 7 bases. The CDR3 covers 14 residues. Germline V gives CDR1 SGHTA, CDR2 FQGNSA. The junction had 1 base not matched to a gene; V was cut back by 3 bases and J by 1 base. CDR3 bases read: TGTGCCAGCAGCTTTGGGGGGGGCACAGATACG. This gives the protein CASSFGGGTDT. The whole CDR3 protein reads CASSFGGGTDTQYF.

The CDR3 DNA, read in part, is TGTGCCAGTAGCCAAACTAGCGTGGGCACAGATACG. Its protein is CASSQTSVGTDT. The entire CDR3 reads CASSQTSVGTDTQYF. The genes are TRBV19 and TRBJ2-3, with 7 positions matching TRBD2. The sequenced fragment ends 3 residues before the CDR3 boundary, so the rest is inferred from the germline J gene. The CDR3 is 15 amino acids. J gave up 1 base and V 6 bases, and 7 bases lay outside the gene matches. The V gene's germline CDR1 is LNHDA and CDR2 SQIVND (reference sequence).

A word on this clone: From the germline J gene comes the end of the CDR3, since the read stops 3 residues before it. This chain uses TRBV30 with TRBJ2-7; tentatively, D is TRBD1 (7 bases). V was clipped by 4 bases and J by 3 bases, with 25 bases between them. This CDR3 has 17 amino acids. Germline V gives CDR1 GTSNPN, CDR2 SVGIG (reference sequence). CDR3 DNA (partial): TGTGCCTGGATGGAGGGGTTGGAGGACAGGATTAACTACGAG. Its protein is CAWMEGLEDRINYE. The complete CDR3 protein is CAWMEGLEDRINYEQYF.

A remark on this clone: The read is 3 residues too short to cover the CDR3 end, so that end is filled in from the germline J gene. J is TRBJ2-7 and V is TRBV7-2; D remains unclear. CDR3 length: 14 amino acids. Germline V gene lookup returns CDR1 SGHTA and CDR2 FQGNSA. Trimming removed 3 bases from V and 6 bases from J, with 15 bases in between. The CDR3 bases that were read are TGTGCCAGCAGCTTTTCGGATAGCATCCCCGAG. This translates into CASSFSDSIPE. The whole CDR3 protein is CASSFSDSIPEQYF.

The CDR3 DNA, read in part, is TGTGCCAGCAGCTTAAGTTTACTAGCGGGAGGCGAG. Its protein product is CASSLSLLAGGE. The CDR3 in its entirety is CASSLSLLAGGEQYF. The chain uses TRBV7-2 and TRBJ2-7; 12 bases align to TRBD2. The CDR3 end is not reached by the read, which stops 3 residues before it; the germline J gene fills it in. Germline CDR1 is SGHTA and CDR2 is FQGNSA. The CDR3 covers 15 residues. The J segment lost 6 bases and the V segment lost 2 bases, leaving 5 bases of the junction unmatched.

Comments on this clone: The missing CDR3 end, 3 residues past where the read stops, is filled in from the germline J gene. The gene calls are TRBV7-9 and TRBJ2-7; D is ambiguous. Germline lookup yields CDR1 SEHNR and CDR2 FQNEAQ (reference sequence). V lost 5 bases and J lost 3, with 11 bases in between. The length of the CDR3 is 13 residues. The chain's CDR3 is CASSAPRFYEQYF. Partial CDR3 DNA: TGTGCCAGCAGCGCCCCCCGGTTCTACGAG.

Concerning this clone itself: From the germline J gene comes the end of the CDR3, since the read stops 3 residues before it. The V gene is TRBV19, the J gene TRBJ2-3, with D possibly matching TRBD2 (5 bases). The V end lost 7 bases, the J end lost 6 bases, and 8 bases lay between the germline ends. CDR1 is LNHDA, CDR2 SQIVND, per germline (reference sequence). This CDR3 has 11 amino acids. CDR3 DNA (partial): TGTGCCAGTACCCCGGGGGATACG. Its translation is CASTPGDT. The full CDR3 protein is CASTPGDTQYF. Complete variable domain (other parts from reference TRBV19 and TRBJ2-3): DGGITQSPKYLFRKEGQNVTLSCEQNLNHDAMYWYRQDPGQGLRLIYYSQIVNDFQKGDIAEGYSVSREKKESFPLTVTSAQKNPTAFYLCASTPGDTQYFGPGTRLTVL.

CDR3: CASSTGQGYEQYF. The DNA read from the CDR3 is TGTGCCAGTAGTACCGGACAGGGCTACGAG. The chain employs TRBV19 and TRBJ2-7; TRBD1 matches 8 bases. Read sequence stops 3 residues before the CDR3 end, and the germline J gene provides the missing end. The CDR3 length is 13 residues. Germline CDR1 LNHDA, CDR2 SQIVND (reference sequence). Unmatched junction bases numbered 2, after V lost 4 bases and J lost 3 bases. The variable domain in full, with the rest retrieved from reference TRBV19 and TRBJ2-7, is DGGITQSPKYLFRKEGQNVTLSCEQNLNHDAMYWYRQDPGQGLRLIYYSQIVNDFQKGDIAEGYSVSREKKESFPLTVTSAQKNPTAFYLCASSTGQGYEQYFGPGTRLTVT.

On this clone: The read finishes 3 residues shy of the CDR3 end, and the germline J gene is used to complete it. The genes are TRBV20-1 and TRBJ2-1; 7 nucleotides match TRBD1. CDR1 and CDR2 (germline): DFQATT, SNEGSKA (reference sequence). This CDR3 contains 17 residues. After removal of 6 bases from V and 3 bases from J, the junction contained 17 bases not matched to a gene. Incomplete CDR3 DNA: TGCAGTGCCGACAGGGAGAATCCCGAGACTCTCTACAATGAG. It translates to CSADRENPETLYNE. The entire CDR3 protein reads CSADRENPETLYNEQFF.

As regards this clone: The CDR3 is cut off 3 residues early in the read; its end comes from the germline J gene. Other DNA sequences within the sample encode an identical CDR3. The chain links TRBV19 to TRBJ2-7, with 11 bases identical to TRBD1. Germline lookup yields CDR1 LNHDA and CDR2 SQIVND (reference sequence). This CDR3 region has 14 residues. The ends lost 5 bases at V and 3 bases at J; junction bases unmatched: 3. The DNA read from the CDR3 is TGTGCCAGTAGTCCGGGACAGGGGGGCTACGAG. This translates into CASSPGQGGYE. In full, the CDR3 reads CASSPGQGGYEQYF.

Concerning this clone: The read terminates 3 residues before the CDR3 end, so the remaining end is supplied by the germline J gene. This chain links TRBV11-2 with TRBJ2-4, with 8 positions matching TRBD2. This CDR3 has 13 residues. The germline CDR1 and CDR2 sequences are SGHAT and FQNNGV. The sequenced CDR3 bases are TGTGCCAGCAGCATAATAAAGCGGGAGAAT. Its protein product is CASSIIKREN. The entire CDR3 protein is CASSIIKRENQYF. Supplemented by reference TRBV11-2 and TRBJ2-4, the full variable domain reads EAGVAQSPRYKIIEKRQSVAFWCNPISGHATLYWYQQILGQGPKLLIQFQNNGVVDDSQLPKDRFSAERLKGVDSTLKIQPAKLEDSAVYLCASSIIKRENQYFGAGTRLSVL.

As to this clone: The read finishes 3 residues shy of the CDR3 end, and the germline J gene is used to complete it. The gene calls are TRBV20-1 and TRBJ2-5; D is undetermined. The CDR3 length is 14 residues. Germline V gives CDR1 DFQATT, CDR2 SNEGSKA (reference sequence). With 0 bases removed from V and 1 base from J, the gap between germline ends came to 9 bases. The CDR3 here is CSARDYAAQETQYF. The sequenced CDR3 bases are TGCAGTGCTAGAGATTACGCGGCCCAAGAGACC.